What follows are 20 T cell receptor beta chains derived from one specimen sequenced in a study of blood T cell repertoires in COVID-19. Produced via immunoSEQ multiplex PCR; TCRdb's table is partial and in-frame only. The table has fewer than 55,000 clones, roughly 84% seen once. Source material: peripheral blood. The source is a man in his forties or fifties with acute or convalescent COVID-19.

In this sample, this clone turned up once. Written as DNA, the CDR3 is TGTGCCAGCTCACCCGAGACAGGGGGGCACTATGGCTACACCTTC. This encodes CASSPETGGHYGYTF. The chain has TRBV18 and TRBJ1-2; TRBD1 agrees at 9 bases. The CDR3 consists of 15 residues. The V gene end was trimmed by 3 bases and the J gene end by 3 bases; junction bases not matched to a gene: 5. Germline CDR1 is KGHSH and CDR2 is LQKENI.

The chain links TRBV3-1 (or the pseudogene TRBV3-2) to TRBJ2-2; 9 bases align to TRBD1. CDR1 is LGHDT and CDR2 is YNNKEL in the germline V gene (reference sequence). The V gene end was trimmed by 2 bases and the J gene end by 7 bases; junction bases not matched to a gene: 17. The CDR3 runs to 19 residues. CDR3 sequence (DNA): TGTGCCAGCAGCCAATACAAACCGGGACAGGGCTTTTGTGGCGGGGAGCTGTTTTTT. Its translation: CASSQYKPGQGFCGGELFF.

V usage is TRBV3-1 (or the pseudogene TRBV3-2) and J usage is TRBJ1-2, with 9 nucleotides matching TRBD1. Germline V gene data show CDR1 as LGHDT and CDR2 as YNNKEL (reference sequence). Unmatched junction bases numbered 7, after V lost 1 base and J lost 7 bases. The CDR3 has 15 residues. CDR3 residues: CASSQGGQGYTGYTF. For the CDR3, the DNA is TGTGCCAGCAGCCAAGGAGGACAGGGGTATACTGGCTACACCTTC.

The chain employs TRBV6-4 and TRBJ2-6; D gene ambiguous. The CDR3 has 15 amino acids. In germline, CDR1 is MRHNA, CDR2 SNTAGT. The V and J ends lost 0 bases and 1 base respectively, with 4 bases between them. CDR3 bases: TGTGCCAGCAGTGACTCGCAGTCTGGGGCCAACGTCCTGACTTTC. Translating gives CASSDSQSGANVLTF.

The chain is built from TRBV7-2 and TRBJ2-7; 9 bases are shared with TRBD1. J lost 4 bases, V lost 5 bases, and 9 bases had no gene match. The CDR3 sequence is 15 residues long. The germline gives CDR1 SGHTA, CDR2 FQGNSA. In nucleotides, the CDR3 is TGTGCCAGCAGCATTGGGACAGGGAATGGGTACGAGCAGTACTTC. This encodes CASSIGTGNGYEQYF.

V usage is TRBV6-2 or TRBV6-3 and J usage is TRBJ2-7, with TRBD1 matching over 9 bases. V dropped 6 bases and J dropped 7; count of bases not matched to a gene: 13. The CDR3 covers 15 residues. Germline CDR1 is MNHEY and CDR2 is SVGEGT. The DNA for the CDR3 is TGTGCCAGCAGCCCCCGGGGGACAGGGTTAAGAGAGCAGTACTTC. Its translation is CASSPRGTGLREQYF.

The V and J genes are TRBV5-4 and TRBJ2-2, with D possibly TRBD1 on 5 matching bases. This CDR3 is 16 amino acids long. Trimming left V 1 base short and J 3 bases short, with 13 bases between. Germline V gives CDR1 SGHNT, CDR2 YYREEE (reference sequence). The CDR3 is CASSLKRQWDTGELFF. The CDR3 region has the DNA TGTGCCAGCAGCTTGAAGCGACAGTGGGACACCGGGGAGCTGTTTTTT.

In its sample, this clone was seen a few times. The gene calls are TRBV10-1 and TRBJ1-6, with D hard to call. The length of the CDR3 is 13 residues. The V end was cut by 7 bases, the J end by 9 bases, with 13 bases between. Germline V CDR1 and CDR2: WNHNN, SYGVQD (reference sequence). CDR3 protein: CASTGNLGSPLHF. The CDR3 DNA reads TGCGCCAGCACGGGGAATCTGGGTTCACCCCTCCACTTT.

Only a few counts were recorded for this clone. This rearrangement joins TRBV6-5 to TRBJ1-2, with D tentatively TRBD1 (5 bases). This CDR3 has 14 amino acids. CDR1 is MNHEY and CDR2 is SVGAGI in the germline V gene. Trimming shortened V by 3 bases and J by 6 bases, and 14 bases separated the two germline ends. The CDR3 reads CASSYMGGANGYTF. In DNA form, the CDR3 reads TGTGCCAGCAGTTATATGGGCGGGGCGAATGGCTACACCTTC.

The chain has TRBV21-1 and TRBJ2-1; TRBD2, the table's D call, was not compared with the DNA. TRBV21-1 is flagged as a pseudogene. The CDR3 has 14 amino acids. Here the CDR3 reads CASSARDGGNEQFF. CDR3 coding DNA: TGTGCCAGCAGCGCACGGGACGGGGGCAATGAGCAGTTCTTC.

The V and J genes are TRBV7-6 and TRBJ1-2; 10 bases fit TRBD1. CDR3 length: 16 residues. The V segment lost 6 bases and the J segment 1 base; nucleotides outside the gene matches: 8. Germline CDR1 reads SGHVS; CDR2 reads FNYEAQ. The CDR3 region has the DNA TGTGCCAGCAGTACGACAGGGGGCCATGATAACTATGGCTACACCTTC. It is translated as CASSTTGGHDNYGYTF.

The V and J genes are TRBV7-9 and TRBJ2-3; D is possibly TRBD2 (6 bases). Germline V gene lookup returns CDR1 SEHNR and CDR2 FQNEAQ (reference sequence). V was pared by 5 bases and J by 4 bases, with 13 bases between. The CDR3 is made up of 14 amino acids. The CDR3 region has the DNA TGTGCCAGCAGCCCAGGCGGGGCGTCAGATACGCAGTATTTT. Translating it yields CASSPGGASDTQYF.

V is TRBV5-1 and J is TRBJ2-1; 7 bases fit TRBD2. The CDR3 consists of 14 residues. With 8 bases clipped from V and 8 bases from J, the junction kept 13 bases outside the gene matches. Germline values: CDR1 SGHRS, CDR2 YFSETQ. The CDR3: CASIEGTTGDEQFF. DNA for the CDR3: TGCGCCAGTATAGAAGGGACTACGGGAGATGAGCAGTTCTTC.

V is TRBV6-1 and J is TRBJ1-6; D might be TRBD1 (6 bases). The CDR3 totals 15 residues. The germline V gene encodes CDR1 MNHNS and CDR2 SASEGT. Trimming pared 3 bases from V and 8 bases from J, leaving 14 bases between. In DNA, the CDR3 is TGTGCCAGCAGTGATTGGACAGTTGGGGATTCACCCCTCCACTTT. Translating gives CASSDWTVGDSPLHF.

The chain uses TRBV27 and TRBJ2-7; TRBD2 matches at 8 bases. Germline values: CDR1 MNHEY, CDR2 SMNVEV (reference sequence). The trim removed 8 bases at V and 9 bases at J, leaving 15 bases unmatched. The CDR3 extends over 14 amino acids. The CDR3 DNA reads as TGTGCCAGCCAAACCATAATAATAGCGGGGACGCAGTACTTC. Translated: CASQTIIIAGTQYF.

The V and J genes are TRBV7-2 and TRBJ2-7; TRBD2 might be the D (5 bases). Trimming left V 5 bases short and J 2 bases short, with 10 bases between. Germline V gives CDR1 SGHTA, CDR2 FQGNSA. This CDR3 region has 13 residues. The CDR3 nucleotides read TGTGCCAGCAGCCTCCTAGCTGCCTACGAGCAGTACTTC. It yields the protein CASSLLAAYEQYF.

This rearrangement joins TRBV9 to TRBJ2-3; 7 bases match TRBD2. In germline, CDR1 is SGDLS, CDR2 YYNGEE. V dropped 0 bases and J dropped 4; count of bases not matched to a gene: 5. The CDR3 sequence is 15 residues long. The chain's CDR3 is CASSVVPGGPDTQYF. The CDR3 DNA is TGTGCCAGCAGCGTAGTGCCGGGAGGTCCAGATACGCAGTATTTT. Drawing the rest from reference TRBV9 and TRBJ2-3, the complete variable domain is DSGVTQTPKHLITATGQRVTLRCSPRSGDLSVYWYQQSLDQGLQFLIQYYNGEERAKGNILERFSAQQFPDLHSELNLSSLELGDSALYFCASSVVPGGPDTQYFGPGTRLTVL.

This chain joins TRBV7-2 and TRBJ2-3; D perhaps matches TRBD2 (6 bases). CDR1 is SGHTA and CDR2 is FQGNSA in the germline V gene. V lost 5 bases and J lost 2, with 11 bases in between. The CDR3 runs 14 residues. The CDR3 protein is CASSLGSYTDTQYF. CDR3 nucleotides: TGTGCCAGCAGCCTCGGGAGTTACACAGATACGCAGTATTTT.

This chain uses TRBV10-3 with TRBJ1-5, with 9 bases aligning to TRBD1. The V and J ends lost 10 bases and 6 bases, in that order; junction bases with no gene match: 13. The CDR3 is 15 residues long. Germline CDR1 ENHRY, CDR2 SYGVKD. CDR3 sequence (DNA): TGTGCCACCGCAAGCGGGACAGGGTCGGGTCAGCCCCAGCATTTT. This translates into CATASGTGSGQPQHF.

This clone was observed once. The V and J genes are TRBV7-8 and TRBJ2-3, with 9 nucleotides matching TRBD2. Germline trimming cut 3 bases from V and 3 bases from J; bases unmatched to any gene: 13. The germline V gene has CDR1 SGHVS and CDR2 FQNEAQ. CDR3 length equals 18 residues. DNA of the CDR3: TGTGCCAGCAGCTTGTTCGGGCGGGGGGGCGAGAGGACAGATACGCAGTATTTT. This codes for CASSLFGRGGERTDTQYF.